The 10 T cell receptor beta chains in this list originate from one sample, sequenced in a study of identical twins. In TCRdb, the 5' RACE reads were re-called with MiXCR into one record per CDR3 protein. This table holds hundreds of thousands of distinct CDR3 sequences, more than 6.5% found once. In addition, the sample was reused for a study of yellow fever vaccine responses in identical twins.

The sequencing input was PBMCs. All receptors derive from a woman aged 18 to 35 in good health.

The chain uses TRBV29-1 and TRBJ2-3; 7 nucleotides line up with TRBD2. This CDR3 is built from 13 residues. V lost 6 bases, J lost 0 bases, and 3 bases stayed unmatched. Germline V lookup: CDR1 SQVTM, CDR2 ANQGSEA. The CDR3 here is CSVGGVSTDTQYF. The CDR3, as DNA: TGCAGCGTGGGGGGGGTTAGCACAGATACGCAGTATTTT.

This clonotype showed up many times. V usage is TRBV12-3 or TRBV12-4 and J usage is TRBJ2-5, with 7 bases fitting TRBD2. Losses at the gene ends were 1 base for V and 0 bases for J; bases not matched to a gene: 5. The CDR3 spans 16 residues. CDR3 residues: CASSLEPAGYQETQYF. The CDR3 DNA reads TGTGCCAGCAGTTTAGAACCAGCGGGGTACCAAGAGACCCAGTACTTC.

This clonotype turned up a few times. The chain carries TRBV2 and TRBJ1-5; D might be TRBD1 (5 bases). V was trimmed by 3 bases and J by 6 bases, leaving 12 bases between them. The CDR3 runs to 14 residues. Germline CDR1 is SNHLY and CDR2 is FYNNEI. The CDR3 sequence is CASSDNGGGQPQHF. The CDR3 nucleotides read TGTGCCAGCAGTGATAATGGGGGGGGTCAGCCCCAGCATTTT.

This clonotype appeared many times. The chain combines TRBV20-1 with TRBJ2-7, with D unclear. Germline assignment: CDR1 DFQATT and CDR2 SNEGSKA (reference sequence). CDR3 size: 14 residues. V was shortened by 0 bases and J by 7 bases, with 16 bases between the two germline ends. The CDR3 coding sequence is TGCAGTGCTAGAGATCAGCTACAGATCTTGGAGCAGTACTTC. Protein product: CSARDQLQILEQYF.

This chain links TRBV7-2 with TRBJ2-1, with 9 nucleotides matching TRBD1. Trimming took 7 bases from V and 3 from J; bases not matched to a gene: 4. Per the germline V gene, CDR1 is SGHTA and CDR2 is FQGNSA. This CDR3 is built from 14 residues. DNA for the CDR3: TGTGCCAGCAACCGGGACAGGGTCTACAATGAGCAGTTCTTC. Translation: CASNRDRVYNEQFF. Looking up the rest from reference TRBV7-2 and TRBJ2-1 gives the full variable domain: GAGVSQSPSNKVTEKGKDVELRCDPISGHTALYWYRQSLGQGLEFLIYFQGNSAPDKSGLPSDRFSAERTGGSVSTLTIQRTQQEDSAVYLCASNRDRVYNEQFFGPGTRLTVL.

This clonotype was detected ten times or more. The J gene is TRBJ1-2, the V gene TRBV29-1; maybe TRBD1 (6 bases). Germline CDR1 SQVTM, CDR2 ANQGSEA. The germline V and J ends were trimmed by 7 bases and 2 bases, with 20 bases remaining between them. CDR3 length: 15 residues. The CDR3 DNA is TGCAGCGCCATGGGGGCGGAATCTTTAAACTATGGCTACACCTTC. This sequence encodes CSAMGAESLNYGYTF.

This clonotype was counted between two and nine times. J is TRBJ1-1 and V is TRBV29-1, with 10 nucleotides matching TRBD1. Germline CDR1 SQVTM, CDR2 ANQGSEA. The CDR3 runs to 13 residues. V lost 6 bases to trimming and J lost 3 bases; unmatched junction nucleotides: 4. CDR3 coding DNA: TGCAGCGTCGACAGGGGGCGAGACACTGAAGCTTTCTTT. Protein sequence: CSVDRGRDTEAFF.

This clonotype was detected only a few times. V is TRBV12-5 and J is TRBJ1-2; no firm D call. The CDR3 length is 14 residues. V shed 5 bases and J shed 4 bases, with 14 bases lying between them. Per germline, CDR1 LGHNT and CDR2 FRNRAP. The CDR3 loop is CASGRDTRPYGYTF. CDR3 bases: TGTGCTAGTGGTAGAGACACACGACCCTATGGCTACACCTTC.

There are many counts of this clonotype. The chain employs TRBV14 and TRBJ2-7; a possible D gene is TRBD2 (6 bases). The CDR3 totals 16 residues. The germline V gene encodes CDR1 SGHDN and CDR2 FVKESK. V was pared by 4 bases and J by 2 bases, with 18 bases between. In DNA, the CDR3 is TGTGCCAGCAGCCGCGGGGACGGCATTCGCCCCTACGAGCAGTACTTC. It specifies CASSRGDGIRPYEQYF.

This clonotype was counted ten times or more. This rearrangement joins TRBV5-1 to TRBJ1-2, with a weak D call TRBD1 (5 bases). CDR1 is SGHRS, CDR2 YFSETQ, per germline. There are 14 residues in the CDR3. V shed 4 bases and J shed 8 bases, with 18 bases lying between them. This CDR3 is CASSPGLSGYGYTF. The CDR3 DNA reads TGCGCCAGCAGCCCCGGACTTTCAGGGTACGGCTACACCTTC.